Listed here are 21 T cell receptor beta chains from one sample, sequenced in a study of cytotoxic CD8 clonotypes in ibrutinib-treated CLL. Data came from immunoSEQ multiplex PCR; TCRdb stores just in-frame clones and leaves some out. The data contain approximately 300,000 clones, approximately 80% of them singletons. The sample in question was PBMCs, obtained before ibrutinib treatment. These receptors all come from a human donor with chronic lymphocytic leukemia.

The V call is TRBV7-8, the J call TRBJ2-3, with 8 nucleotides matching TRBD2. In germline, CDR1 is SGHVS, CDR2 FQNEAQ. Trimming removed 8 bases from V and 3 bases from J; junction bases left unmatched: 10. The CDR3 runs 15 residues. CDR3 DNA sequence: TGTGCCAGCGGTATCGGGGGGGCGTGGACAGATACGCAGTATTTT. Amino acid sequence: CASGIGGAWTDTQYF.

The rearrangement joins TRBV6-5 to TRBJ1-1; D unresolved. With 5 bases removed from V and 7 bases from J, the gap between germline ends came to 11 bases. CDR1 and CDR2 from the germline V gene are MNHEY and SVGAGI. The CDR3 length is 12 residues. The CDR3 nucleotides read TGTGCCAGCAGTACACCGAGGAATGAAGCTTTCTTT. The encoded protein is CASSTPRNEAFF.

V gene TRBV5-6 combines with J gene TRBJ2-7; 8 bases line up with TRBD1. This CDR3 has 15 amino acids. The germline V gene has CDR1 SGHDT and CDR2 YYEEEE. J was trimmed by 0 bases and V by 4 bases; bases with no gene match: 6. This CDR3 is CASSGRTGFSYEQYF. CDR3 DNA sequence: TGTGCCAGCAGCGGCAGGACAGGGTTCTCCTACGAGCAGTACTTC. The whole variable domain, filled in from reference TRBV5-6 and TRBJ2-7, reads DAGVTQSPTHLIKTRGQQVTLRCSPKSGHDTVSWYQQALGQGPQFIFQYYEEEERQRGNFPDRFSGHQFPNYSSELNVNALLLGDSALYLCASSGRTGFSYEQYFGPGTRLTVT.

There are a few counts of this clone. This chain joins TRBV5-5 and TRBJ2-1; D possibly corresponds to TRBD1 (6 bases). This CDR3 has 14 amino acids. Germline CDR1 reads SGHKS; CDR2 reads YYEKEE (reference sequence). V dropped 4 bases and J dropped 7 bases, with 15 bases sitting between them. CDR3 amino acids: CASSPGTTVNEQFF. As DNA, the CDR3 is TGTGCCAGCAGCCCCGGGACAACAGTAAATGAGCAGTTCTTC.

This chain's CDR3 is CASSLAGPSYNEQFF. CDR3 nucleotides: TGCGCCAGCAGCTTGGCGGGACCGTCCTACAATGAGCAGTTCTTC. The chain joins TRBV5-1 to TRBJ2-1; D tentatively reads TRBD1 or TRBD2 (5 bases each). V was pared by 0 bases and J by 1 base, with 8 bases between. This CDR3 has 15 residues. Germline V gene data show CDR1 as SGHRS and CDR2 as YFSETQ.

This clone was seen only once. This chain connects TRBV25-1 to TRBJ1-1, with D tentatively TRBD1 (6 bases). Trimming removed 6 bases at V and 1 base at J, with 12 bases between. The CDR3 covers 14 residues. The germline V gene encodes CDR1 MGHDK and CDR2 SYGVNS. For the CDR3, the DNA is TGTGCCAGCAGCGAAGGGGGTTGGAACACTGAAGCTTTCTTT. Its protein product is CASSEGGWNTEAFF. Filled out from reference TRBV25-1 and TRBJ1-1, the complete variable domain reads EADIYQTPRYLVIGTGKKITLECSQTMGHDKMYWYQQDPGMELHLIHYSYGVNSTEKGDLSSESTVSRIRTEHFPLTLESARPSHTSQYLCASSEGGWNTEAFFGQGTRLTVV.

The chain has TRBV30 and TRBJ1-1, with TRBD1 identical over 8 bases. Losses at the gene ends were 4 bases for V and 3 bases for J; bases not matched to a gene: 7. The length of the CDR3 is 14 residues. CDR1 and CDR2 from the germline V gene are GTSNPN and SVGIG (reference sequence). Written as DNA, the CDR3 is TGTGCCTGGAACACGGGACAGGTCTACACTGAAGCTTTCTTT. Translating gives CAWNTGQVYTEAFF.

The rearrangement links TRBV5-4 to TRBJ2-3; 9 bases are a match to TRBD2. Losses at the gene ends were 4 bases for V and 8 bases for J; bases not matched to a gene: 14. This CDR3 spans 16 amino acids. Germline loops: CDR1 SGHNT, CDR2 YYREEE (reference sequence). The CDR3 coding sequence is TGTGCCAGCAGCCCAAGAGCGGGAGGTACCTGGGGTACGCAGTATTTT. Its protein is CASSPRAGGTWGTQYF.

This clone occurred a few times. This chain connects TRBV7-2 to TRBJ2-5; 12 bases line up with TRBD2. The germline V gene has CDR1 SGHTA and CDR2 FQGNSA. The J segment lost 3 bases and the V segment lost 3 bases, leaving 11 bases of the junction unmatched. This CDR3 has 18 amino acids. The CDR3 is CASSFLAGGVEWEETQYF. The CDR3 DNA reads TGTGCCAGCAGCTTCCTAGCGGGAGGGGTGGAATGGGAAGAGACCCAGTACTTC.

The chain has TRBV19 and TRBJ1-5; D is possibly TRBD1 (6 bases). CDR1 is LNHDA, CDR2 SQIVND, per germline (reference sequence). The CDR3 has 13 residues. V lost 6 bases and J lost 4, with 10 bases in between. The CDR3 loop is CASRGHKNQPQHF. The CDR3 DNA reads TGTGCCAGTAGGGGACATAAGAATCAGCCCCAGCATTTT.

This chain joins TRBV4-3 and TRBJ1-1; 10 bases are a match to TRBD1. The CDR3 is made up of 16 amino acids. Germline V gives CDR1 LGHNA, CDR2 YSLEER. The V and J ends lost 0 bases and 1 base, in that order; junction bases with no gene match: 2. The CDR3 spells CASSQDRDRGNTEAFF. The CDR3 DNA sequence: TGCGCCAGCAGCCAAGACCGGGACAGGGGGAACACTGAAGCTTTCTTT.

The chain carries TRBV11-2 and TRBJ2-1; 9 bases line up with TRBD1. Per germline, CDR1 SGHAT and CDR2 FQNNGV. The CDR3 covers 15 residues. The junction had 10 bases not matched to a gene; V was cut back by 3 bases and J by 10 bases. The CDR3: CASSLYQTQGAEQFF. The CDR3 DNA reads as TGTGCCAGCAGCTTGTACCAGACACAGGGGGCCGAGCAGTTCTTC. The full variable domain, with the rest looked up from reference TRBV11-2 and TRBJ2-1, is EAGVAQSPRYKIIEKRQSVAFWCNPISGHATLYWYQQILGQGPKLLIQFQNNGVVDDSQLPKDRFSAERLKGVDSTLKIQPAKLEDSAVYLCASSLYQTQGAEQFFGPGTRLTVL.

The chain is built from TRBV4-2 and TRBJ1-2; no clear D. Per the germline V gene, CDR1 is LGHNA and CDR2 is YNFKEQ. This CDR3 spans 13 amino acids. Trimming pared 0 bases from V and 7 bases from J, leaving 9 bases between. DNA of the CDR3: TGTGCCAGCAGCCAAGAGCCCAGACGTGGCTACACCTTC. Protein product: CASSQEPRRGYTF.

The J gene is TRBJ2-7, the V gene TRBV6-5; weak D call: TRBD2 (5 bases). The germline V gene encodes CDR1 MNHEY and CDR2 SVGAGI. V lost 2 bases and J lost 6, with 8 bases in between. The CDR3 is 12 residues long. Here the CDR3 reads CASSYRGIEQYF. CDR3 nucleotides: TGTGCCAGCAGTTACCGAGGGATCGAGCAGTACTTC.

This clone was seen only a few times. V is TRBV4-3 and J is TRBJ2-1; 8 nucleotides align to TRBD1. Germline loops: CDR1 LGHNA, CDR2 YSLEER. The CDR3 is 13 residues long. The V segment lost 1 base and the J segment 13 bases; nucleotides outside the gene matches: 6. For the CDR3, the DNA is TGCGCCAGCAGCCAAGGTTCAGGGGGCAGTCAGTTCTTC. This encodes CASSQGSGGSQFF.

The chain couples TRBV11-3 to TRBJ2-2; D may be TRBD1 (6 bases). The CDR3 spans 16 residues. Trimming stripped 1 base from V and 2 bases from J, with 11 bases between. Germline lookup yields CDR1 SGHNT and CDR2 YENEEA. DNA of the CDR3: TGTGCCAGCAGCTTAGTTTGGACAGAAAACACCGGGGAGCTGTTTTTT. Encoded protein: CASSLVWTENTGELFF. The whole variable domain, filled in from reference TRBV11-3 and TRBJ2-2, reads EAGVVQSPRYKIIEKKQPVAFWCNPISGHNTLYWYLQNLGQGPELLIRYENEEAVDDSQLPKDRFSAERLKGVDSTLKIQPAELGDSAVYLCASSLVWTENTGELFFGEGSRLTVL.

This chain connects TRBV6-5 to TRBJ2-5; D is perhaps TRBD1 or TRBD2 (6 bases each). CDR1 and CDR2 (germline): MNHEY, SVGAGI. The CDR3 extends over 14 amino acids. Trimming cost V 6 bases and J 2 bases, with 13 bases left between them. In nucleotides, the CDR3 is TGTGCCAGCAGCCGAGGGGGGACGCAAGAGACCCAGTACTTC. Translating gives CASSRGGTQETQYF.

The chain recombines TRBV9 with TRBJ2-3; 13 bases map to TRBD2. Trimming at V came to 5 bases and at J to 11 bases, leaving 20 bases not matched to a gene. The CDR3 spans 18 residues. Looked up from germline, CDR1 is SGDLS and CDR2 is YYNGEE. CDR3 in amino acids: CASSWTSGAGLAGVRQYF. CDR3 nucleotide sequence: TGTGCCAGCAGTTGGACGAGTGGAGCCGGACTAGCGGGAGTGAGGCAGTATTTT.

The rearrangement uses TRBV7-6 and TRBJ2-3; 9 bases are shared with TRBD2. Germline CDR1 and CDR2: SGHVS and FNYEAQ. Unmatched junction bases numbered 6, after V lost 1 base and J lost 1 base. This CDR3 comprises 17 residues. CDR3 sequence: CASSLVLAGGRTDTQYF. The DNA for the CDR3 is TGTGCCAGCAGCTTAGTGTTGGCGGGAGGGCGCACAGATACGCAGTATTTT.

This clone appeared a single time. This chain joins TRBV12-2 and TRBJ2-1; TRBD2, the table's D call, lacks a check against the DNA. TRBV12-2 is a known pseudogene. This CDR3 has 18 residues. CDR3 sequence reads: CASRLGGTSGYSYNEQFF. The CDR3 DNA reads TGTGCAAGTCGCTTAGGGGGGACTAGCGGTTACTCCTACAATGAGCAGTTCTTC.

The chain recombines TRBV7-9 with TRBJ2-7, with D perhaps TRBD2 (6 bases). This CDR3 region has 14 residues. Germline assignment: CDR1 SEHNR and CDR2 FQNEAQ (reference sequence). Trimming left V 1 base short and J 9 bases short, with 16 bases between. In DNA, the CDR3 is TGTGCCAGCAGCTTAGGAGGTAGCGGAAAGGTGCAGTACTTC. Its protein is CASSLGGSGKVQYF. Full variable domain (missing parts from reference TRBV7-9 and TRBJ2-7): DTGVSQNPRHKITKRGQNVTFRCDPISEHNRLYWYRQTLGQGPEFLTYFQNEAQLEKSRLLSDRFSAERPKGSFSTLEIQRTEQGDSAMYLCASSLGGSGKVQYFGPGTRLTVT.